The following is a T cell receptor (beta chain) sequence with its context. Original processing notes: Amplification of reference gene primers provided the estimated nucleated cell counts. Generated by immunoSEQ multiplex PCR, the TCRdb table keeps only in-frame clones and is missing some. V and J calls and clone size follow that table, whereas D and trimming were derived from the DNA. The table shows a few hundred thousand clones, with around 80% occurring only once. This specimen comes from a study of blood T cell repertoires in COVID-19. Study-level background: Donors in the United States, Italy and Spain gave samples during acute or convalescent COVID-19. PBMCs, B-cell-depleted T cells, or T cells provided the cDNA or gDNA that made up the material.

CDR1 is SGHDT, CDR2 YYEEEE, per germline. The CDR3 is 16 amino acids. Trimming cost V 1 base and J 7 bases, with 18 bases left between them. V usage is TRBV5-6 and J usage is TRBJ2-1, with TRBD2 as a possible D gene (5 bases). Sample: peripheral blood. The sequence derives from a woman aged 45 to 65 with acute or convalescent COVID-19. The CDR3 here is CASSLSGLSDWNEQFF. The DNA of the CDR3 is TGTGCCAGCAGCTTGTCTGGGCTCTCGGACTGGAATGAGCAGTTCTTC. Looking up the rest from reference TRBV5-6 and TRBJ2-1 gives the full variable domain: DAGVTQSPTHLIKTRGQQVTLRCSPKSGHDTVSWYQQALGQGPQFIFQYYEEEERQRGNFPDRFSGHQFPNYSSELNVNALLLGDSALYLCASSLSGLSDWNEQFFGPGTRLTVL.